This TCR beta chain was captured by sequencing in a study of T cells after yellow fever vaccination. This clonotype was observed a few times. The germline V gene encodes CDR1 MNHEY and CDR2 SVGEGT. V lost 0 bases and J lost 1, with 13 bases in between. CDR3 length: 17 amino acids. MiXCR, run by TCRdb on the 5' RACE reads, gives a single entry per CDR3 protein. The sample contains 340,000 or so distinct CDR3 sequences, about an eighth of which appear only once. The clonotype was recovered from a man younger than 30 who received the YFV17D yellow fever vaccine. The material was CD4+ T cells sorted from PBMCs, obtained 15 days after the yellow fever booster vaccination. This rearrangement joins TRBV6-2 or TRBV6-3 to TRBJ1-5; D is unresolved. The CDR3 loop is CASSYSLRGGSNQPQHF. In DNA, the CDR3 is TGTGCCAGCAGTTACTCTTTGCGGGGTGGGAGCAATCAGCCCCAGCATTTT.